Included here is one TCR beta chain sequence, with context. Its antigen is undetermined. As for treatment: roughly 10-day PBMC culture with coronavirus spike peptide pools or control peptides (ViraFEST assay). ViraFEST grew antigen-specific T cells using peptide pools, then sequenced TCRs. About 1.8 million PBMCs per well were cultured with 8.5 to 10 IU/ml IL-2 and about 9.7 ug/ml peptide pools. The record originates from a study of vaccination and CD4 T cells after COVID-19. Sequencing of DNA taken from cultured CD4+ T cells relied on the Oncomine TCR Beta short-read assay. MiXCR, run by TCRdb on the PCR reads, gives a single entry per CDR3 protein. The repertoire holds roughly 8,500 distinct CDR3 sequences, with around 64% as singletons. V lost 1 base and J lost 3, with 16 bases in between. There are 16 residues in the CDR3. Germline V lookup: CDR1 SGHTA, CDR2 FQGNSA.

The chain has TRBV7-2 and TRBJ2-7; D not certain. The sample was CD4+ T cells from blood, cultured in vitro. This TCR was sampled from a human donor who had recovered from COVID-19. The DNA for the CDR3 is TGTGCCAGCAGCTTAGATTTGTCAACGGCCCGCTACGAGCAGTACTTC. This sequence encodes CASSLDLSTARYEQYF.